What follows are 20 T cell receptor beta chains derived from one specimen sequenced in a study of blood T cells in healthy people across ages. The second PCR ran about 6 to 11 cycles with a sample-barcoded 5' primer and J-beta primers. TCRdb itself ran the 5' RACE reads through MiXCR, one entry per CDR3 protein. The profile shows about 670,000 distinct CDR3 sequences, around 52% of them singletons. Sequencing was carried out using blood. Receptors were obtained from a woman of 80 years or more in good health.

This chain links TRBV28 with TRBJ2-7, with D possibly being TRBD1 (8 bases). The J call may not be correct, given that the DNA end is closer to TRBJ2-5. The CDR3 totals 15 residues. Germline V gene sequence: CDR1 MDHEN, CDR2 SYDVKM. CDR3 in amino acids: CASSTTGEGRETQYF. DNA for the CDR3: TGTGCCAGCAGTACGACAGGGGAGGGTAGAGAGACCCAGTACTTC.

The CDR3, as DNA: TGCGCCAGCAGCCAAGTCGGGAGGAGGGGACCCAAAAGCGGGAATGAGCAGTTCTTC. Translating gives CASSQVGRRGPKSGNEQFF. The chain employs TRBV4-1 and TRBJ2-1; 7 bases line up with TRBD2. CDR1 is MGHRA, CDR2 YSYEKL, per germline. The V segment lost 1 base and the J segment 7 bases; nucleotides outside the gene matches: 19. CDR3 length: 19 residues.

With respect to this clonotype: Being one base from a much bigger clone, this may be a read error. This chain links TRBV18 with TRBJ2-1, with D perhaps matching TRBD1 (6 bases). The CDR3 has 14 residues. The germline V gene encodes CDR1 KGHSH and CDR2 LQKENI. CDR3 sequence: CASSKEGGNNERFF. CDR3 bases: TGTGCCAGCTCAAAGGAAGGGGGAAACAATGAGCGGTTCTTC.

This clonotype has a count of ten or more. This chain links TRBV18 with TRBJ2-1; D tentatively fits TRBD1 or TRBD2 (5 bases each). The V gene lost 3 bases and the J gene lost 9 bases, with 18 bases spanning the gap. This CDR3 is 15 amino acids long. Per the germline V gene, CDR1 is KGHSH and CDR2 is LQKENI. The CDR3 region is CASSPRGLPPREQFF. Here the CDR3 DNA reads TGTGCCAGCTCACCCCGGGGCCTACCCCCCCGTGAGCAGTTCTTC. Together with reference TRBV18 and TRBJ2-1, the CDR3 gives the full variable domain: NAGVMQNPRHLVRRRGQEARLRCSPMKGHSHVYWYRQLPEEGLKFMVYLQKENIIDESGMPKERFSAEFPKEGPSILRIQQVVRGDSAAYFCASSPRGLPPREQFFGPGTRLTVL.

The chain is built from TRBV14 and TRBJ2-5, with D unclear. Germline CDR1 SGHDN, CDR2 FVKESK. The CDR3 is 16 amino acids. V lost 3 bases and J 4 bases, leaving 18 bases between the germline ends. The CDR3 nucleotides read TGTGCCAGCAGCCAGCCGGCTAACGCCCTATTAGAGACCCAGTACTTC. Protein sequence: CASSQPANALLETQYF.

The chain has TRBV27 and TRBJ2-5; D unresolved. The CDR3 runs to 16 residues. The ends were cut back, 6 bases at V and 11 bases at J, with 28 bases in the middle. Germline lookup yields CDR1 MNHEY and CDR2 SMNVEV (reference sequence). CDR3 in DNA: TGTGCCAGCAGCCCAGCCCCGACAATAGCCAGCAGTGAGCAGTACTTC. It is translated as CASSPAPTIASSEQYF.

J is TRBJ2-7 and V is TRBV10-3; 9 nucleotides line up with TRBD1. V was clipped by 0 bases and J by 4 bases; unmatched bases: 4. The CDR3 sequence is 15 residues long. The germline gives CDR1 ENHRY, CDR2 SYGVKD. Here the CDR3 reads CAISESGTGIYEQYF. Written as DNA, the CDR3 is TGTGCCATCAGTGAGTCTGGGACAGGGATATACGAGCAGTACTTC.

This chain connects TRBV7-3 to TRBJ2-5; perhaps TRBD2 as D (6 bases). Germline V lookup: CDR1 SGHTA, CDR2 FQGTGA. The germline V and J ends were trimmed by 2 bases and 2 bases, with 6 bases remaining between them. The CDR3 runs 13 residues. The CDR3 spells CASSLLAQETQYF. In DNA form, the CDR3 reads TGTGCCAGCAGCTTACTAGCGCAAGAGACCCAGTACTTC.

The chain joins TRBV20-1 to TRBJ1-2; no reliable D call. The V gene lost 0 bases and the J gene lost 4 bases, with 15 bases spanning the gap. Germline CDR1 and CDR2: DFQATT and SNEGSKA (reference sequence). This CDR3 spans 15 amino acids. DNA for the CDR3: TGCAGTGCTAGAGACCCGGCGAAGTTGGCCTATGGCTACACCTTC. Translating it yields CSARDPAKLAYGYTF.

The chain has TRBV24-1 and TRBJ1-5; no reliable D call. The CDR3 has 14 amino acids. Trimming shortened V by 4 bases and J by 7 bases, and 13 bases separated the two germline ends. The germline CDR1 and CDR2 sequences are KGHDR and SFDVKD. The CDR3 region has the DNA TGTGCCACCAGTGAAGGAGAAGGCTTGCAGCCCCAGCATTTT. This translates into CATSEGEGLQPQHF.

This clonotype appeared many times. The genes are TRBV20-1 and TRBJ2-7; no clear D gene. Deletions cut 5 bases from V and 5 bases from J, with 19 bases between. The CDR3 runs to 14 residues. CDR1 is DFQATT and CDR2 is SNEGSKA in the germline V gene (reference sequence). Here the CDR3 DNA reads TGCAGTGCTGAGAATCAGGTCCCTTCCAACGAGCAGTACTTC. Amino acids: CSAENQVPSNEQYF.

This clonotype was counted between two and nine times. CDR3 nucleotides: TGTGCCAGCAGTCCCGTGGGCGGGATCCCCTACGAGCAGTACTTC. This codes for CASSPVGGIPYEQYF. The rearrangement uses TRBV27 and TRBJ2-7; weak D call: TRBD2 (6 bases). The CDR3 extends over 15 amino acids. Trimming removed 5 bases at V and 2 bases at J, with 16 bases between. In germline, CDR1 is MNHEY, CDR2 SMNVEV (reference sequence).

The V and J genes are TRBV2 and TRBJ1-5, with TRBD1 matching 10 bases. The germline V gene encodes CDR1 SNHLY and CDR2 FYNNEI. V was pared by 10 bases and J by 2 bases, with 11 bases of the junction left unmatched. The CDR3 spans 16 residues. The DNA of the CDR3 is TGTGCCATACCGGGACAGGGGTCTGAGCGCAATCAGCCCCAGCATTTT. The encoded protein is CAIPGQGSERNQPQHF.

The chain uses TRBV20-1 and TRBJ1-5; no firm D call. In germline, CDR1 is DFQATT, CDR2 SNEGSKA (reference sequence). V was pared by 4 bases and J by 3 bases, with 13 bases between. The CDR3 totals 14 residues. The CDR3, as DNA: TGCAGTGCTAATGGGGTTAACGACAATCAGCCCCAGCATTTT. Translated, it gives CSANGVNDNQPQHF.

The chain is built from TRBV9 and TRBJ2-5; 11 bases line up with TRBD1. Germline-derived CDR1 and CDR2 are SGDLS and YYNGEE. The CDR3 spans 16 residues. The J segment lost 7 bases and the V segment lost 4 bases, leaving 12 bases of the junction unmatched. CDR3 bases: TGTGCCAGCAGCCCAACGGGGACAGGGGGAAGATCGACCCAGTACTTC. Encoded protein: CASSPTGTGGRSTQYF. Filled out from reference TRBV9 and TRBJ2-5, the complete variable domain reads DSGVTQTPKHLITATGQRVTLRCSPRSGDLSVYWYQQSLDQGLQFLIQYYNGEERAKGNILERFSAQQFPDLHSELNLSSLELGDSALYFCASSPTGTGGRSTQYFGPGTRLLVL.

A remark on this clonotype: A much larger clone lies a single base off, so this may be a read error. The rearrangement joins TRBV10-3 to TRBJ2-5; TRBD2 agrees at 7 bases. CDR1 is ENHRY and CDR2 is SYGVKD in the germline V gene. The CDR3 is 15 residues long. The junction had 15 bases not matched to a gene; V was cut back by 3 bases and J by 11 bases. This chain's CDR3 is CAISDWERDLREQYF. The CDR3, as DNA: TGTGCCATCAGTGATTGGGAGCGGGACCTTCGGGAGCAGTACTTC.

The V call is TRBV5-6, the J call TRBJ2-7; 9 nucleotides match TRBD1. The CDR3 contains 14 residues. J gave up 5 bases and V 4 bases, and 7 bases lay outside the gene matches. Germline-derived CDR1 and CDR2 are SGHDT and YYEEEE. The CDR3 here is CASSPTGGFNEQYF. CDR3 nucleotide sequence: TGTGCCAGCAGCCCTACAGGGGGCTTCAACGAGCAGTACTTC. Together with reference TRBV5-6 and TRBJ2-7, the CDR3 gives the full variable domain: DAGVTQSPTHLIKTRGQQVTLRCSPKSGHDTVSWYQQALGQGPQFIFQYYEEEERQRGNFPDRFSGHQFPNYSSELNVNALLLGDSALYLCASSPTGGFNEQYFGPGTRLTVT.

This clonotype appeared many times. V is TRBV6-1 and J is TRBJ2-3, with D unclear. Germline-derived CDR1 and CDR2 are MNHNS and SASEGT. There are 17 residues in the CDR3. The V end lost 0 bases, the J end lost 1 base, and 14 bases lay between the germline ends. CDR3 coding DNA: TGTGCCAGCAGTGAAGCCCAGATGAGTTGGGGCACAGATACGCAGTATTTT. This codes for CASSEAQMSWGTDTQYF.

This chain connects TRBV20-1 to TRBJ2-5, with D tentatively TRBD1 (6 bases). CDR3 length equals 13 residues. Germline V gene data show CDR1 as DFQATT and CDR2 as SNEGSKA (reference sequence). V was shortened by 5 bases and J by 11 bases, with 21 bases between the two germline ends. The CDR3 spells CSARRDTFNEQYF. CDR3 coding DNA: TGCAGTGCTCGACGGGACACCTTCAATGAGCAGTACTTC.

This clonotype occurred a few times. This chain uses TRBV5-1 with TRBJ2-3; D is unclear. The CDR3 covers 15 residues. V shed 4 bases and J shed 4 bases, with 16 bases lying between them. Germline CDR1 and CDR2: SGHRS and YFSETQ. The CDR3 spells CASSDGTLLADTQYF. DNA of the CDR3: TGCGCCAGCAGCGATGGAACGCTACTGGCAGATACGCAGTATTTT.